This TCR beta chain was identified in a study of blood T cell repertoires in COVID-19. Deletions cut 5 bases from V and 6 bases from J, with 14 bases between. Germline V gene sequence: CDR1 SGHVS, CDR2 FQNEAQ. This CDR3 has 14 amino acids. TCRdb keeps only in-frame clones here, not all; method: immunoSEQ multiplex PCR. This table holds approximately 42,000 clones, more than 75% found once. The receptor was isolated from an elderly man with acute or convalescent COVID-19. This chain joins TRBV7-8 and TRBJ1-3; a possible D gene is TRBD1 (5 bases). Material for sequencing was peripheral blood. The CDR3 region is CASSPRIRENTIYF. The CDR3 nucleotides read TGTGCCAGCAGCCCTCGAATCAGGGAAAACACCATATATTTT.